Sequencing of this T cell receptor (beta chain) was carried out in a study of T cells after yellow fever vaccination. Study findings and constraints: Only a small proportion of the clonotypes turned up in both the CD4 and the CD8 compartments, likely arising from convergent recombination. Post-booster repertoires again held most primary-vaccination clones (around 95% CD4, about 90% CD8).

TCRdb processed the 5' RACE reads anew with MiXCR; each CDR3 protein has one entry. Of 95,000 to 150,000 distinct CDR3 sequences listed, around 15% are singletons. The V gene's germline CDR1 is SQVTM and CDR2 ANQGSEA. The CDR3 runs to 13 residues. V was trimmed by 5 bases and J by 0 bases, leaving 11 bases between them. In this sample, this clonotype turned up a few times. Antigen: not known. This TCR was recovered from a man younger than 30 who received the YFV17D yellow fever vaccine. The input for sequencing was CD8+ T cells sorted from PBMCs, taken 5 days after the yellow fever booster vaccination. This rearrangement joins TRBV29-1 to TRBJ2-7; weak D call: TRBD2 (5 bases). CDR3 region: CSVILGSSYEQYV. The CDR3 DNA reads TGCAGCGTTATTTTGGGGAGCTCCTACGAGCAGTACGTC.